Below are 19 T cell receptor beta chains sequenced from a single sample in a study of T-cell reconstitution after alpha-beta-depleted transplantation in children. Unique molecular identifiers were used to barcode this TCRbeta library. TCRdb re-derived calls from the PCR reads in MiXCR, one entry per CDR3 protein. The table lists roughly 300,000 distinct CDR3 sequences, about a tenth of them singletons. Sequencing was performed on PBMCs from the stem cell graft donor, taken from the stem cell graft. Every receptor here comes from a human donor who donated a stem cell graft to a child with SCID.

The sample holds a few counts of this clonotype. The gene calls are TRBV25-1 and TRBJ2-7; possibly TRBD1 for D (5 bases). V was cut by 8 bases and J by 4 bases, with 15 bases left in between. Germline assignment: CDR1 MGHDK and CDR2 SYGVNS. The CDR3 spans 13 residues. The CDR3 DNA reads as TGTGCCAGCTCAGGGTCGTTTTTGTACGAGCAGTACTTC. This codes for CASSGSFLYEQYF.

CDR3 protein: CASSLTIQEPYNEQFF. The CDR3, as DNA: TGCGCCAGCAGCTTGACCATACAAGAGCCCTACAATGAGCAGTTCTTC. The chain is built from TRBV5-1 and TRBJ2-1; no reliable D call. The length of the CDR3 is 16 residues. The V end was cut by 1 base, the J end by 2 bases, with 13 bases between. Germline-derived CDR1 and CDR2 are SGHRS and YFSETQ.

V gene TRBV9 combines with J gene TRBJ2-3; D gene uncertain. V lost 0 bases, J lost 5 bases, and 7 bases lay in between. Germline V gene sequence: CDR1 SGDLS, CDR2 YYNGEE. The CDR3 length is 13 residues. This CDR3 is CASSVALEDTQYF. CDR3 nucleotides: TGTGCCAGCAGCGTAGCTCTGGAAGATACGCAGTATTTT. Drawing the rest from reference TRBV9 and TRBJ2-3, the complete variable domain is DSGVTQTPKHLITATGQRVTLRCSPRSGDLSVYWYQQSLDQGLQFLIQYYNGEERAKGNILERFSAQQFPDLHSELNLSSLELGDSALYFCASSVALEDTQYFGPGTRLTVL.

The genes are TRBV5-1 and TRBJ2-7, with D tentatively TRBD1 (6 bases). The CDR3 runs 13 residues. CDR1 SGHRS and CDR2 YFSETQ come from the germline V gene. Trimming removed 5 bases from V and 3 bases from J, with 12 bases in between. Written as DNA, the CDR3 is TGCGCCAGCAGAAAGGGGGAGAACTACGAGCAGTACTTC. Amino acid sequence: CASRKGENYEQYF.

This clonotype was counted at least ten times. The V gene is TRBV12-3 or TRBV12-4, the J gene TRBJ1-1; D unclear. This CDR3 is 13 amino acids long. Trimming stripped 8 bases from V and 7 bases from J, with 17 bases between. This CDR3 reads CASEVGSSFEAFF. Here the CDR3 DNA reads TGTGCCAGCGAGGTTGGGTCATCCTTTGAAGCTTTCTTT.

This clonotype was seen more than once but under ten times. The chain links TRBV29-1 to TRBJ1-2; D is ambiguous. Deletions cut 1 base from V and 2 bases from J, with 14 bases between. The CDR3 contains 15 residues. The V gene's germline CDR1 is SQVTM and CDR2 ANQGSEA. The CDR3 sequence is CSVEGVPGSNYGYTF. CDR3 nucleotides: TGCAGCGTTGAAGGGGTTCCGGGATCAAACTATGGCTACACCTTC.

CDR3 DNA: TGTGCCAGCAGTTACGGCGGGACAGATGGCTACACCTTC. This sequence encodes CASSYGGTDGYTF. The chain employs TRBV6-6 and TRBJ1-2, with 7 bases matching TRBD1. Trimming removed 2 bases from V and 6 bases from J; junction bases left unmatched: 3. CDR1 MNHNY and CDR2 SVGAGI come from the germline V gene (reference sequence). CDR3 length equals 13 residues.

CDR3 region: CASSENSGANVLTF. CDR3 nucleotide sequence: TGTGCCAGCAGCGAGAACTCTGGGGCCAACGTCCTGACTTTC. V is TRBV11-1 and J is TRBJ2-6; D uncertain. The germline gives CDR1 SGHAT, CDR2 FQDESV (reference sequence). The ends were cut back, 5 bases at V and 0 bases at J, with 5 bases in the middle. CDR3 length equals 14 residues.

The genes are TRBV6-2 or TRBV6-3 and TRBJ2-3; 11 nucleotides line up with TRBD2. The CDR3 length is 16 residues. With 2 bases clipped from V and 2 bases from J, the junction kept 3 bases outside the gene matches. Looked up from germline, CDR1 is MNHEY and CDR2 is SVGEGT. The CDR3 loop is CASSYGTSGLTDTQYF. In DNA form, the CDR3 reads TGTGCCAGCAGTTACGGGACTAGCGGACTCACAGATACGCAGTATTTT.

In regard to this clonotype: This may be a read error, as it is one base from a much larger clone. The V call is TRBV6-5, the J call TRBJ2-1, with no clear D. The CDR3 covers 15 residues. CDR1 and CDR2 from the germline V gene are MNHEY and SVGAGI. V was cut by 2 bases and J by 0 bases, with 8 bases left in between. The DNA of the CDR3 is TGTGCCAGCAGTTACGCGGCGAGCTCCTACAATGAGCAGTTCTTC. This translates into CASSYAASSYNEQFF.

This clonotype showed up just a few times. The rearrangement links TRBV20-1 to TRBJ1-3, with D unclear. The V end was cut by 6 bases, the J end by 1 base, with 13 bases between. CDR3 size: 14 residues. Per germline, CDR1 DFQATT and CDR2 SNEGSKA (reference sequence). The CDR3 region is CSAPRSGSGNTIYF. The DNA of the CDR3 is TGCAGTGCCCCTAGGAGTGGATCTGGAAACACCATATATTTT.

This rearrangement joins TRBV6-5 to TRBJ1-1; D call uncertain. Per germline, CDR1 MNHEY and CDR2 SVGAGI. V lost 2 bases and J lost 4, with 11 bases in between. This CDR3 spans 14 amino acids. The CDR3 is CASSYGVWSTEAFF. The CDR3 nucleotides are TGTGCCAGCAGTTACGGCGTTTGGAGCACTGAAGCTTTCTTT.

The chain carries TRBV5-5 and TRBJ1-1, with D maybe TRBD1 (6 bases). V lost 2 bases and J lost 5, with 10 bases in between. CDR1 is SGHKS, CDR2 YYEKEE, per germline (reference sequence). The CDR3 has 13 residues. CDR3: CASSFQGRTEAFF. DNA of the CDR3: TGTGCCAGCAGCTTCCAGGGGAGGACTGAAGCTTTCTTT.

This clonotype appeared a few times. V usage is TRBV11-3 and J usage is TRBJ1-4; a possible D gene is TRBD1 (6 bases). CDR1 and CDR2 (germline): SGHNT, YENEEA. Trimming removed 5 bases from V and 5 bases from J, with 15 bases in between. This CDR3 comprises 15 residues. CDR3: CASSPGGTRNEKLFF. The CDR3 nucleotides are TGTGCCAGCAGCCCGGGAGGGACACGGAATGAAAAACTGTTTTTT.

In its sample, this clonotype was seen a few times. This rearrangement joins TRBV10-3 to TRBJ2-1, with a tentative D call TRBD1 (5 bases). The CDR3 is 14 amino acids. V was clipped by 2 bases and J by 5 bases, with 10 bases between them. Germline CDR1 is ENHRY and CDR2 is SYGVKD. CDR3 protein: CAISEGAGNNEQFF. CDR3 in DNA: TGTGCCATCAGTGAGGGTGCAGGGAACAATGAGCAGTTCTTC.

This chain uses TRBV10-3 with TRBJ1-2; D gene unclear. CDR1 ENHRY and CDR2 SYGVKD come from the germline V gene. V was shortened by 3 bases and J by 4 bases, with 9 bases between the two germline ends. This CDR3 is built from 13 residues. CDR3 sequence reads: CAISEGQIYGYTF. CDR3 nucleotide sequence: TGTGCCATCAGTGAAGGGCAGATCTATGGCTACACCTTC.

The chain combines TRBV5-6 with TRBJ2-2; D ambiguous. Germline CDR1 is SGHDT and CDR2 is YYEEEE. V lost 6 bases, J lost 2 bases, and 20 bases lay in between. CDR3 length: 17 amino acids. The CDR3 nucleotides are TGTGCCAGCACCTTCTTGGACGCGGCCGCCAACACCGGGGAGCTGTTTTTT. This encodes CASTFLDAAANTGELFF.

This clonotype came up a few times. CDR3 in amino acids: CASSSRRQGPSYEQYF. For the CDR3, the DNA is TGTGCCAGCAGTTCACGCCGACAGGGCCCTTCGTACGAGCAGTACTTC. The rearrangement links TRBV6-5 to TRBJ2-7, with 7 bases that match TRBD1. CDR1 is MNHEY and CDR2 is SVGAGI in the germline V gene. The CDR3 totals 16 residues. J lost 4 bases, V lost 4 bases, and 13 bases had no gene match.

The gene calls are TRBV3-1 and TRBJ2-5; TRBD1 matches 8 bases. Germline lookup yields CDR1 LGHDT and CDR2 YNNKEL (reference sequence). J was trimmed by 5 bases and V by 4 bases; bases with no gene match: 12. The CDR3 totals 16 residues. The CDR3 here is CASSPLLGQGWETQYF. CDR3 nucleotides: TGTGCCAGCAGCCCACTCCTCGGACAGGGCTGGGAGACCCAGTACTTC.